This TCR beta chain was found in a study of graft-versus-host responses after intestinal transplantation (TCRdb year 2021). For the wider study: Recipients received multivisceral, liver-intestinal, or isolated intestinal transplants. The cohort enrolled some 23 intestinal transplant recipients, one of whom was a retransplant, and a few patients without pretransplant specimens were excluded. Alloreactive clones were identified by sequencing pre-transplant mixed lymphocyte reaction products and comparing them with unstimulated pre-transplant donor and recipient T cells. Instead of going to the commercial service, samples from a few later patients were sequenced in-house on an Illumina MiSeq and processed with MiXCR. Donor T cell macrochimerism was defined as a peak of at least 4% donor T cells among recipient peripheral blood mononuclear cells. Bulk TCR-beta CDR3 sequencing was used to track graft-versus-host and host-versus-graft alloreactive T cell clones in the graft, circulation and bone marrow after intestinal transplantation. Every recipient was given anti-thymocyte globulin induction, followed by roughly 3 years of maintenance tacrolimus and steroids.

The receptor library was made with the immunoSEQ multiplex PCR assay. High-throughput TCR-beta CDR3 sequencing of genomic DNA from most patients was performed by Adaptive Biotechnologies. The study's processing was this. Adaptive's ImmunoSEQ software supplied the TCR sequencing data for about 18 patients, while MiXCR and VDJtools were used to process a few other patients. CDR3 nucleotide sequences shared between donor and recipient were removed because the origin of such sequences could not be assigned. To be classed as alloreactive, a clone needed at least 2-fold expansion over unstimulated cells and a minimum CFSE-low frequency of 0.002% (template counts) or 0.001% (read counts). Clones were considered mappable if detected in sequenced pre-transplant spleen, lymph node, or MLR CFSE-low populations of the donor or recipient. The cumulative frequency of alloreactive clones was calculated as a percentage of all sequences, weighted by copy number. The source is immuneACCESS, and TCRdb retained only in-frame sequences with V and J called. Part of the clones is not carried over; for the studies checked, unresolved V genes explain less than half of this, and the remainder is unexplained. The V and J calls and the clone size are those of that table, but D and trimming were determined from the DNA. The sample table holds 3,500 to 4,000 clones, of which 72% were seen once. The ten largest account for roughly a tenth of the sample.

The research as a whole found: Conclusions were limited by the relatively low number and heterogeneity of intestinal transplant patients. High GvH to HvG T cell clonal ratios were observed in the allografts of patients with donor T cell macrochimerism. GvH clones were detected in recipient bone marrow, and some appeared earlier in ileal mucosa or blood, consistent with an intestinal mucosal origin. Early after transplant, peak levels of circulating GvH clones were found to be associated with declines in HvG clones.

Intraepithelial and lamina propria lymphocytes were isolated from graft specimens using dithiothreitol, EDTA incubations and collagenase D digestion. Serial intestinal graft biopsy specimens collected up to 600 days after transplant underwent bulk TCR-beta sequencing. For this clone: There is no known antigen for this receptor. The record has no base qualities; no much larger clone is one base away.

The germline V gene (reference sequence) yields LNHDA for CDR1 and SQIVND for CDR2. V was cut back by 11 bases and J by 0 bases, leaving a gap of 16 bases between them. The CDR3 starts with the cysteine, ends with the phenylalanine, and has 15 residues. Only the CDR3 DNA stays, 45 bases, in frame from base 1. The sequence is built from TRBV19 and TRBJ2-2; the D gene is unclear. Sequencing was performed on ileum tissue, taken about 1,000 days after intestinal transplantation. This sequence was found in a human patient who received an intestinal transplant, so some T cells may come from the graft donor. The sequence in DNA is TGTGCCTGCCCTCGGCGTCCCGCGAACACCGGGGAGCTGTTTTTT. Its protein is CACPRRPANTGELFF.